This T cell receptor beta chain derives from a study of T cells in Graves' hyperthyroidism and ophthalmopathy. RNA transcripts served as the template for amplifying TCR beta CDR3 regions. A first-round RT-PCR of the TCR CDR3 used the HTBI primer set. TCRdb re-called the multiplex PCR reads with MiXCR, one entry per CDR3 protein. The table shows some 350,000 distinct CDR3 sequences, with around a quarter occurring only once. A note on this clonotype: Its antigen is unidentified.

General study points: Ophthalmopathy onset followed model prediction by a median roughly 6.5 months. Blood also carried most thyroid clonotypes expanded above 0.001.

The definition of stable Graves' hyperthyroidism was no ophthalmopathy progression within 18 months. The length of the CDR3 is 15 residues. The germline V gene encodes CDR1 KGHSH and CDR2 LQKENI. Trimming removed 1 base from V and 7 bases from J, with 16 bases in between. The sample comprised blood. The J gene is TRBJ2-5, the V gene TRBV18; D may be TRBD1 (5 bases). The clonotype was recovered from a man in his forties or fifties with Graves' hyperthyroidism. The CDR3 coding sequence is TGTGCCAGCTCACCACTGGCGAAAGGGGAAGGGACCCAGTACTTC. Protein: CASSPLAKGEGTQYF.